The 20 T cell receptor beta chains given below trace back to one sample, sequenced in a study of blood T cells in healthy people across ages. Sample-barcoded 5' priming and a J-beta primer mix drove a second PCR of 7 to 11 cycles. One entry per CDR3 protein results from TCRdb running MiXCR on the 5' RACE reads. The sample has some 700,000 distinct CDR3 sequences; 22% are singletons. Material: blood. The receptors shown here come from a man between 65 and 85 years old in good health.

The chain joins TRBV4-2 to TRBJ2-5, with D possibly TRBD1 on 6 matching bases. The J call is doubtful: the DNA matches TRBJ2-1 better. CDR3 size: 14 residues. Germline CDR1 and CDR2: LGHNA and YNFKEQ. The CDR3 region has the DNA TGTGCCAGCAGCCAGCTGGACAGTGACGCTCAGCAGTTCTTC. Its translation: CASSQLDSDAQQFF.

This clonotype has only a few counts. This chain uses TRBV20-1 with TRBJ1-1; D is unresolved. The CDR3 runs to 12 residues. The V gene lost 6 bases and the J gene lost 7 bases, with 15 bases spanning the gap. CDR1 and CDR2 (germline): DFQATT, SNEGSKA (reference sequence). The CDR3 here is CSARRKPREAFF. DNA of the CDR3: TGCAGTGCGCGGAGAAAACCGCGTGAAGCTTTCTTT.

This rearrangement joins TRBV6-5 to TRBJ1-5; D not resolved. The CDR3 spans 14 residues. From germline, CDR1 is MNHEY and CDR2 SVGAGI. Trimming took off 6 bases at V and 7 bases at J, with 16 bases between the two ends. CDR3 bases: TGTGCCAGCAGCCCAGAACAACTCGGGCAGCCCCAGCATTTT. The encoded protein is CASSPEQLGQPQHF.

The gene calls are TRBV20-1 and TRBJ2-1; 13 nucleotides agree with TRBD2. The CDR3 covers 20 residues. Trimming cost V 8 bases and J 0 bases; bases outside gene matches: 19. Germline V gene sequence: CDR1 DFQATT, CDR2 SNEGSKA (reference sequence). The CDR3 region has the DNA TGCAGTCCCCCAATGGAGTGGGGGACTAGCGGGATGAGCTCCTACAATGAGCAGTTCTTC. It yields the protein CSPPMEWGTSGMSSYNEQFF.

V is TRBV6-4 and J is TRBJ2-3; D is unclear. The CDR3 is made up of 13 amino acids. Germline CDR1 and CDR2: MRHNA and SNTAGT. V gave up 4 bases and J gave up 6 bases, with 11 bases separating them. The CDR3: CASSVEVSDTQYF. The DNA for the CDR3 is TGTGCCAGCAGTGTTGAAGTCTCGGATACGCAGTATTTT.

In DNA, the CDR3 is TGTGCCAGCAGTGTGACAGGGAAGGATGAGCAGTTCTTC. Translation: CASSVTGKDEQFF. The V call is TRBV6-1, the J call TRBJ2-5, with 7 bases aligning to TRBD1. The J call may be in error: the DNA end matches TRBJ2-1 better. The CDR3 is made up of 13 amino acids. CDR1 and CDR2 from the germline V gene are MNHNS and SASEGT.

The chain employs TRBV7-6 and TRBJ2-7, with 9 bases matching TRBD1. Trimming cost V 6 bases and J 6 bases; bases outside gene matches: 9. Germline-derived CDR1 and CDR2 are SGHVS and FNYEAQ. CDR3 length equals 14 residues. The CDR3 here is CASSSGTGRIEQYF. The CDR3 DNA reads TGTGCCAGCAGTTCCGGGACAGGGAGGATCGAGCAGTACTTC.

As to this clonotype: The junction departs from germline at one end; a sequencing error may be responsible. The gene calls are TRBV6-1 and TRBJ2-4; TRBD2 matches at 10 bases. In germline, CDR1 is MNHNS, CDR2 SASEGT. The CDR3 runs to 15 residues. The CDR3 DNA is TGTGCCAGCAGTGAAGCCTCTAGCGGGGGAAACATTCAGTGCTTC. It codes for CASSEASSGGNIQCF.

This clonotype has a handful of counts. The chain is built from TRBV12-3 or TRBV12-4 and TRBJ1-3; D is uncertain. The CDR3 runs 14 residues. V was clipped by 7 bases and J by 3 bases, with 13 bases between them. The CDR3 coding sequence is TGTGCCAGCACCCTAGAAAGGGTTGGAAACACCATATATTTT. Its translation is CASTLERVGNTIYF.

CDR3 residues: CASSPGHLGRLKETQYF. CDR3 sequence (DNA): TGTGCCAGCAGTCCAGGCCACTTAGGCCGACTCAAAGAGACCCAGTACTTC. This chain uses TRBV7-2 with TRBJ2-5, with D uncertain. Trimming removed 6 bases at V and 3 bases at J, with 23 bases between. The CDR3 sequence is 17 residues long. Per the germline V gene, CDR1 is SGHTA and CDR2 is FQGNSA.

This sequence joins TRBV19 and TRBJ2-7; D unclear. The ends were cut back, 4 bases at V and 5 bases at J, with 12 bases in the middle. The CDR3 covers 13 residues. Germline V gene lookup returns CDR1 LNHDA and CDR2 SQIVND (reference sequence). CDR3 DNA sequence: TGTGCCAGTAGTACCGGATCCCCGAACGAGCAGTACTTC. Translation: CASSTGSPNEQYF.

This clonotype has only a few counts. The rearrangement links TRBV6-6 to TRBJ2-1, with 9 bases identical to TRBD2. This CDR3 is built from 15 residues. In germline, CDR1 is MNHNY, CDR2 SVGAGI (reference sequence). After removal of 1 base from V and 4 bases from J, the junction contained 2 bases not matched to a gene. The CDR3 DNA follows: TGTGCCAGCAGTTACTGGGCGGGGGGGTACAATGAGCAGTTCTTC. Translating it yields CASSYWAGGYNEQFF.

The sample holds a few counts of this clonotype. The gene calls are TRBV29-1 and TRBJ2-5; 14 bases agree with TRBD2. CDR3 length: 15 amino acids. The germline V gene has CDR1 SQVTM and CDR2 ANQGSEA. V shed 8 bases and J 2 bases; nucleotides not matched to a gene: 7. The CDR3 region is CSWRLAGGGQETQYF. The DNA for the CDR3 is TGCAGCTGGAGACTAGCGGGAGGGGGGCAAGAGACCCAGTACTTC.

This clonotype was counted ten times or more. The gene calls are TRBV28 and TRBJ1-1, with a possible D match to TRBD1 (5 bases). This CDR3 has 13 amino acids. CDR1 MDHEN and CDR2 SYDVKM come from the germline V gene. V dropped 5 bases and J dropped 0 bases, with 7 bases sitting between them. CDR3 in amino acids: CASSGALNTEAFF. The CDR3 DNA is TGTGCCAGCAGTGGGGCTCTGAACACTGAAGCTTTCTTT.

In the case of this clonotype: The junction departs from the called germline gene at one end, perhaps through a read error. The chain joins TRBV6-2 or TRBV6-3 to TRBJ2-4; D is tentatively TRBD1 or TRBD2 (5 bases each). Germline V gene data show CDR1 as MNHEY and CDR2 as SVGEGT. The CDR3 is made up of 12 amino acids. DNA for the CDR3: TGTGCCAGCAGTTCTAGCAGGGCCCACTTGGACTTC. It codes for CASSSSRAHLDF.

The table lists this clonotype with a few counts. The chain carries TRBV5-1 and TRBJ1-1, with 8 bases identical to TRBD1. Germline values: CDR1 SGHRS, CDR2 YFSETQ. V shed 6 bases, J shed 1 base, and the junction held 8 bases outside the gene matches. This CDR3 is 15 amino acids long. Here the CDR3 DNA reads TGCGCCAGCACACTTCCGACAGGGGAGAACACTGAAGCTTTCTTT. This encodes CASTLPTGENTEAFF.

This clonotype was observed a few times. This rearrangement joins TRBV6-2 or TRBV6-3 to TRBJ2-7, with a possible D match to TRBD2 (6 bases). The CDR3 is 12 residues long. V shed 7 bases and J shed 0 bases, with 7 bases lying between them. CDR1 is MNHEY, CDR2 SVGEGT, per germline. Here the CDR3 DNA reads TGTGCCAGCACCGGGAGCTCCTACGAGCAGTACTTC. Translating gives CASTGSSYEQYF.

A few counts support this clonotype. The gene calls are TRBV11-3 and TRBJ2-5; 7 bases are shared with TRBD2. Gene TRBJ2-1 matches the end of the DNA better, so the J call may be wrong. The CDR3 contains 15 residues. Germline V gives CDR1 SGHNT, CDR2 YENEEA. The CDR3 nucleotides are TGTGCCAGCAGCTTAGGAGATGCGGGAGTGGGTGAGCAGTTCTTC. It specifies CASSLGDAGVGEQFF.

This clonotype appeared a few times. The rearrangement links TRBV12-3 or TRBV12-4 to TRBJ2-3, with a weak D call TRBD2 (5 bases). CDR3 length: 16 residues. V lost 9 bases and J lost 0, with 19 bases in between. In DNA, the CDR3 is TGTGCCAGTAGCCCCCACCTAGCAGCTAGCACAGATACGCAGTATTTT. Translating it yields CASSPHLAASTDTQYF.

This clonotype was seen more than once but under ten times. This chain connects TRBV15 to TRBJ2-1; 7 bases are a match to TRBD1. After removal of 5 bases from V and 4 bases from J, the junction contained 5 bases not matched to a gene. The germline gives CDR1 LNHNV, CDR2 YYDKDF (reference sequence). The CDR3 spans 14 residues. DNA of the CDR3: TGTGCCACCAGCGATGGACAGGATTACAATGAGCAGTTCTTC. Translated: CATSDGQDYNEQFF.